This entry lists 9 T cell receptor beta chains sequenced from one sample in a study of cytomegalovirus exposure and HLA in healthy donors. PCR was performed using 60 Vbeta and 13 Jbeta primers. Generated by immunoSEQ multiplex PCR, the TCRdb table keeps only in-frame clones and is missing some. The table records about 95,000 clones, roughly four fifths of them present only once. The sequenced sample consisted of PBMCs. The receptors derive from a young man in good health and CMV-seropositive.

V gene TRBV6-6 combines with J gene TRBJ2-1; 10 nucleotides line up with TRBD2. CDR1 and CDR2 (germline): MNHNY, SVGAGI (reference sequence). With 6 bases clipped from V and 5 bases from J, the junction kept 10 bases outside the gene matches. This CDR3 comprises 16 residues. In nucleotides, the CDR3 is TGTGCCAGCAGCTCCCCGGGACTAGCGTCCCACAATGAGCAGTTCTTC. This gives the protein CASSSPGLASHNEQFF.

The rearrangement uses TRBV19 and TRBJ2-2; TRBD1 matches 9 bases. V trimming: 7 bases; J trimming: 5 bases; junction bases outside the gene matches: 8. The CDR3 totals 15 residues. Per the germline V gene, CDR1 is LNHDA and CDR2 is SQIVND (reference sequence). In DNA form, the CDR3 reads TGTGCCAGTATAAGGGGGACAGGGAGGACCGGGGAGCTGTTTTTT. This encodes CASIRGTGRTGELFF.

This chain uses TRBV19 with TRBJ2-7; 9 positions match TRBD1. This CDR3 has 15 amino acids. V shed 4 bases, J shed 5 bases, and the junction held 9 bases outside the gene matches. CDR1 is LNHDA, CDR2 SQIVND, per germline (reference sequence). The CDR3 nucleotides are TGTGCCAGTAGTAGCCGGACAGGGGCCCGGGACGAGCAGTACTTC. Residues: CASSSRTGARDEQYF. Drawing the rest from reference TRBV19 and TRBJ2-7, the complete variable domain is DGGITQSPKYLFRKEGQNVTLSCEQNLNHDAMYWYRQDPGQGLRLIYYSQIVNDFQKGDIAEGYSVSREKKESFPLTVTSAQKNPTAFYLCASSSRTGARDEQYFGPGTRLTVT.

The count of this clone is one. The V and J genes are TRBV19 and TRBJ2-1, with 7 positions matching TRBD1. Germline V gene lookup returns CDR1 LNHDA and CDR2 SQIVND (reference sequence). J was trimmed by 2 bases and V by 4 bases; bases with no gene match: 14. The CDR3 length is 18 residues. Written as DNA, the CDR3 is TGTGCCAGTAGTACTCCGGGACAGTTGGTTGTCCCCTACAATGAGCAGTTCTTC. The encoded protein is CASSTPGQLVVPYNEQFF.

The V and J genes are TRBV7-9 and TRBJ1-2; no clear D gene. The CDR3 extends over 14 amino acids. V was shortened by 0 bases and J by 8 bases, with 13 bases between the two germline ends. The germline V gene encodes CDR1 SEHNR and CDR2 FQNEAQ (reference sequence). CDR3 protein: CASSLAPQVRGYTF. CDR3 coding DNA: TGTGCCAGCAGCTTAGCGCCTCAGGTTCGAGGCTACACCTTC.

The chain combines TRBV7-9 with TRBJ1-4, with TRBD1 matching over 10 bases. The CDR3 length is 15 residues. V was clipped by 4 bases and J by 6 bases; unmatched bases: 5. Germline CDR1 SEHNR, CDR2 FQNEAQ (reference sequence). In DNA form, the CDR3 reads TGTGCCAGCAGCTCCACGGGACAGGGGTATGAAAAACTGTTTTTT. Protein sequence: CASSSTGQGYEKLFF.

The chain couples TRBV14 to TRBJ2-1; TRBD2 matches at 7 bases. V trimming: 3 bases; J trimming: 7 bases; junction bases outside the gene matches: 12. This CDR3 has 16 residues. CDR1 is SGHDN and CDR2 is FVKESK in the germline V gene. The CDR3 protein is CASSHRNAWRENEQFF. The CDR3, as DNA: TGTGCCAGCAGCCACCGAAACGCTTGGCGGGAGAATGAGCAGTTCTTC.

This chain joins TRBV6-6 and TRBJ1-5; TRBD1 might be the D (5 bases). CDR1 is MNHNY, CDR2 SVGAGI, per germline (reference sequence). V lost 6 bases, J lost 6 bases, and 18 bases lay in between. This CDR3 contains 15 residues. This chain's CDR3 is CASSGGLPGSQPQHF. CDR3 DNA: TGTGCCAGCAGCGGGGGACTTCCCGGTAGTCAGCCCCAGCATTTT.

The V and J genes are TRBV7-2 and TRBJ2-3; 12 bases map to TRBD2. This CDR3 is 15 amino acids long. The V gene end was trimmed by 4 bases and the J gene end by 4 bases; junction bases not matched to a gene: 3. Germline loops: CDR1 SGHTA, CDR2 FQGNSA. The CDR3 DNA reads TGTGCCAGCAGCTCTAGCGGGAGGGGGTCAGATACGCAGTATTTT. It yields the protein CASSSSGRGSDTQYF.